This T cell receptor (beta chain) comes out of a study of immune evolution from preneoplasia to lung adenocarcinoma. Study conclusions and caveats: Later-stage lesions appeared to have more T cells, more diversity, less clonality.

Germline lookup yields CDR1 SQVTM and CDR2 ANQGSEA. V shed 7 bases, J shed 5 bases, and the junction held 20 bases outside the gene matches. The CDR3 extends over 17 amino acids. This clone has only a few counts. Its specificity is unknown. Generated by immunoSEQ multiplex PCR, the TCRdb table keeps only in-frame clones and is missing some. The table lists several thousand clones, about 81% of them singletons, with around 7.8% in the top ten. J is TRBJ2-5 and V is TRBV29-1; TRBD1 aligns across 9 bases. The sample was FFPE normal lung tissue adjacent to the tumor. This receptor was taken from a person aged 50-75 years with lung adenocarcinoma. The CDR3 DNA is TGCAGCGCCCGCGGGACAGACAGGGGGGGGATGGGTGAGACCCAGTACTTC. Translation gives CSARGTDRGGMGETQYF. Based on the CDR3 plus reference TRBV29-1 and TRBJ2-5, the full variable domain is SAVISQKPSRDICQRGTSLTIQCQVDSQVTMMFWYRQQPGQSLTLIATANQGSEATYESGFVIDKFPISRPNLTFSTLTVSNMSPEDSSIYLCSARGTDRGGMGETQYFGPGTRLLVL.